Below, one TCR beta chain is given with its context. This sample was included in a study of patients and donors after allogeneic stem cell transplantation. Trimming at V came to 5 bases and at J to 7 bases, leaving 4 bases not matched to a gene. The CDR3 covers 13 residues. TCRdb analysed the RT-PCR reads with MiXCR anew, one entry per CDR3 protein. The sample includes roughly 12,000 distinct CDR3 sequences, about 25% seen only once; the top ten take approximately 55%. The TCR comes from a human donor who was either an allogeneic HSCT recipient or a stem cell or donor lymphocyte infusion donor (not recorded which). It is not recorded whose cells these are; they may come from a transplant donor. Sample: blood, either unsorted or a sorted T cell fraction (not recorded which). The chain has TRBV12-3 or TRBV12-4 and TRBJ1-5, with 8 nucleotides matching TRBD1. The CDR3 is CASSITGGQPQHF. CDR3 DNA: TGTGCCAGCAGTATCACAGGGGGGCAGCCCCAGCATTTT.